The 27 T cell receptor beta chains below all came from one sample that was sequenced in a study of blood T cell repertoires in COVID-19. Clones were read by immunoSEQ multiplex PCR, and TCRdb kept only the in-frame ones, dropping some. The sample has about 20,000 clones, approximately 79% seen once; the top ten hold around 50%. Sequencing used peripheral blood. The receptors come from an elderly man with acute or convalescent COVID-19.

The J gene is TRBJ2-7, the V gene TRBV7-2; 7 bases align to TRBD1. This CDR3 is 17 amino acids long. V lost 2 bases and J lost 1; bases outside the gene matches: 11. Germline CDR1 and CDR2: SGHTA and FQGNSA. The CDR3 protein is CASSLRQGRGLSYEQYF. The DNA of the CDR3 is TGTGCCAGCAGCTTAAGACAGGGAAGAGGGTTATCCTACGAGCAGTACTTC.

This clone occurred once. The chain combines TRBV4-1 with TRBJ2-7, with D possibly TRBD2 on 6 matching bases. Trimming left V 4 bases short and J 3 bases short, with 13 bases between. The CDR3 consists of 14 residues. Germline V CDR1 and CDR2: MGHRA, YSYEKL. CDR3 in amino acids: CASSPEGNGYEQYF. The DNA of the CDR3 is TGCGCCAGCAGCCCGGAGGGCAACGGCTACGAGCAGTACTTC.

V is TRBV19 and J is TRBJ1-1; D unresolved. CDR1 is LNHDA and CDR2 is SQIVND in the germline V gene (reference sequence). The CDR3 has 10 residues. Trimming took 9 bases from V and 1 from J, leaving 3 bases between them. CDR3 sequence (DNA): TGTGCCAGCAGGAACACTGAAGCTTTCTTT. Protein sequence: CASRNTEAFF.

This clone showed up just once. V gene TRBV5-6 combines with J gene TRBJ2-2, with TRBD2 matching 9 bases. This CDR3 is 18 amino acids long. The germline CDR1 and CDR2 sequences are SGHDT and YYEEEE. Trimming took 1 base from V and 5 from J; bases not matched to a gene: 12. CDR3 loop: CASSLPLSGRRGTGELFF. CDR3 sequence (DNA): TGTGCCAGCAGCTTGCCCCTTAGCGGGAGAAGGGGGACCGGGGAGCTGTTTTTT.

V gene TRBV27 combines with J gene TRBJ2-1, with D possibly TRBD2 on 5 matching bases. V shed 1 base and J shed 0 bases, with 10 bases lying between them. The CDR3 runs to 16 residues. In germline, CDR1 is MNHEY, CDR2 SMNVEV (reference sequence). The DNA for the CDR3 is TGTGCCAGCAGTTTATTTGCGGGTCACTCCTACAATGAGCAGTTCTTC. Translated, it gives CASSLFAGHSYNEQFF.

The CDR3 protein is CASSQDLNQPQHF. The CDR3 DNA reads as TGCGCCAGCAGCCAAGATCTTAATCAGCCCCAGCATTTT. This chain connects TRBV4-3 to TRBJ1-5; D ambiguous. Germline CDR1 and CDR2: LGHNA and YSLEER. The CDR3 loop spans 13 amino acids. V was cut by 0 bases and J by 4 bases, with 4 bases left in between.

This rearrangement joins TRBV11-3 to TRBJ2-2; 11 positions agree with TRBD1. Germline V gene sequence: CDR1 SGHNT, CDR2 YENEEA. V was clipped by 6 bases and J by 6 bases; unmatched bases: 0. The CDR3 totals 13 residues. The CDR3 nucleotides read TGTGCCAGCAGGGGACAGGGGGCCGGGGAGCTGTTTTTT. The encoded protein is CASRGQGAGELFF.

The rearrangement joins TRBV28 to TRBJ1-2; the D gene is possibly TRBD1 (6 bases). CDR1 and CDR2 (germline): MDHEN, SYDVKM. The V end lost 2 bases, the J end lost 8 bases, and 15 bases lay between the germline ends. The CDR3 loop spans 14 amino acids. CDR3 sequence: CASSLVGGAQGYTF. CDR3 DNA: TGTGCCAGCAGTTTAGTAGGGGGGGCGCAGGGCTACACCTTC.

V and J are TRBV18 and TRBJ2-3, with 9 bases aligning to TRBD2. Looked up from germline, CDR1 is KGHSH and CDR2 is LQKENI. CDR3 length: 15 residues. After removal of 3 bases from V and 6 bases from J, the junction contained 7 bases not matched to a gene. CDR3 nucleotide sequence: TGTGCCAGCTCACCTGGCGGGAGGGCCCCCGATACGCAGTATTTT. Translating it yields CASSPGGRAPDTQYF.

This clone was seen more than once but under ten times. CDR3 sequence: CASSHQDTQYF. In DNA, the CDR3 is TGTGCCAGCAGTCATCAAGATACGCAGTATTTT. This chain uses TRBV11-2 with TRBJ2-3; D is unclear. The V end was cut by 6 bases, the J end by 5 bases, with 6 bases between. The CDR3 covers 11 residues. The germline V gene encodes CDR1 SGHAT and CDR2 FQNNGV.

The gene calls are TRBV7-2 and TRBJ2-2, with unresolved D. The CDR3 is 14 amino acids. Germline-derived CDR1 and CDR2 are SGHTA and FQGNSA. The V and J ends lost 1 base and 2 bases respectively, with 5 bases between them. The CDR3, as DNA: TGTGCCAGCAGCTTAGGGGCTAACACCGGGGAGCTGTTTTTT. This encodes CASSLGANTGELFF.

In this sample, this clone turned up once. V and J are TRBV9 and TRBJ1-2, with a possible D match to TRBD1 (5 bases). The germline V gene encodes CDR1 SGDLS and CDR2 YYNGEE. V was cut by 4 bases and J by 4 bases, with 17 bases left in between. The CDR3 is 15 residues long. CDR3 loop: CASSLMPSGGYGYTF. The CDR3 DNA follows: TGTGCCAGCAGCTTGATGCCTTCGGGGGGCTATGGCTACACCTTC.

This clone was counted once. DNA for the CDR3: TGCGCCAGCAGCCCACTTGGGGGGGGACTAGCGCGGAATGAGCAGTTCTTC. The encoded protein is CASSPLGGGLARNEQFF. The gene calls are TRBV5-1 and TRBJ2-1; 10 positions match TRBD2. V was clipped by 4 bases and J by 7 bases; unmatched bases: 14. Looked up from germline, CDR1 is SGHRS and CDR2 is YFSETQ. This CDR3 comprises 17 residues.

V is TRBV11-2 and J is TRBJ2-1, with 7 positions matching TRBD1. The J segment lost 9 bases and the V segment lost 0 bases, leaving 5 bases of the junction unmatched. Germline CDR1 reads SGHAT; CDR2 reads FQNNGV. The CDR3 loop spans 14 amino acids. CDR3 DNA: TGTGCCAGCAGCTTAGATCGACAGGGTGGTGAGCAGTTCTTC. It yields the protein CASSLDRQGGEQFF.

The chain recombines TRBV15 with TRBJ2-7; TRBD2 agrees at 11 bases. The CDR3 spans 15 residues. The germline V gene encodes CDR1 LNHNV and CDR2 YYDKDF (reference sequence). Unmatched junction bases numbered 8, after V lost 6 bases and J lost 4 bases. The CDR3 sequence is CATSTITSGSYEQYF. The CDR3 DNA sequence: TGTGCCACCAGTACGATCACTAGCGGGAGTTACGAGCAGTACTTC.

The rearrangement uses TRBV20-1 and TRBJ2-4, with D perhaps matching TRBD1 or TRBD2 (6 bases each). The CDR3 runs 13 residues. V shed 3 bases and J shed 6 bases, with 12 bases lying between them. From germline, CDR1 is DFQATT and CDR2 SNEGSKA (reference sequence). The CDR3 DNA sequence: TGCAGTGCTAGTGGGGGGCGGGTAAACATTCAGTACTTC. Protein product: CSASGGRVNIQYF.

The V and J genes are TRBV7-9 and TRBJ2-1, with 16 bases that match TRBD2. V lost 5 bases to trimming and J lost 9 bases; unmatched junction nucleotides: 10. The CDR3 is made up of 17 amino acids. Germline CDR1 and CDR2: SEHNR and FQNEAQ (reference sequence). CDR3 sequence: CASSLQGTSGRAFEQFF. The CDR3 bases are TGTGCCAGCAGCCTTCAAGGGACTAGCGGGAGGGCCTTTGAGCAGTTCTTC.

This clone was recorded a few times. The CDR3, as DNA: TGTGCCAGCAGTCGCCGGGACACCAATCAGCCCCAGCATTTT. Protein sequence: CASSRRDTNQPQHF. J is TRBJ1-5 and V is TRBV6-2 or TRBV6-3, with a tentative D call TRBD1 (6 bases). V lost 5 bases, J lost 3 bases, and 11 bases lay in between. The length of the CDR3 is 14 residues. Germline V lookup: CDR1 MNHEY, CDR2 SVGEGT.

The V and J genes are TRBV28 and TRBJ2-7; TRBD2 aligns across 10 bases. CDR1 MDHEN and CDR2 SYDVKM come from the germline V gene. The CDR3 spans 13 residues. With V trimmed by 8 bases and J by 6 bases, 7 bases remained unmatched. The CDR3 is CASGDSGRPEQYV. DNA of the CDR3: TGTGCCAGCGGGGATAGCGGGAGGCCCGAGCAGTACGTC.

The chain couples TRBV7-9 to TRBJ2-3, with TRBD2 matching 9 bases. V lost 5 bases to trimming and J lost 6 bases; unmatched junction nucleotides: 21. There are 19 residues in the CDR3. CDR1 is SEHNR and CDR2 is FQNEAQ in the germline V gene (reference sequence). The CDR3: CASSPTTRRLAGRVDTQYF. CDR3 nucleotides: TGTGCCAGCAGCCCAACAACACGTCGCCTAGCGGGAAGGGTGGATACGCAGTATTTT.

This rearrangement joins TRBV18 to TRBJ2-2; no clear D. From germline, CDR1 is KGHSH and CDR2 LQKENI. The CDR3 contains 14 residues. Trimming stripped 1 base from V and 3 bases from J, with 6 bases between. CDR3 region: CASSPLQDTGELFF. CDR3 DNA: TGTGCCAGCTCACCACTTCAGGACACCGGGGAGCTGTTTTTT.

This sequence joins TRBV11-2 and TRBJ1-6; D unclear. V dropped 1 base and J dropped 8 bases, with 21 bases sitting between them. Germline lookup yields CDR1 SGHAT and CDR2 FQNNGV. The CDR3 consists of 18 residues. The CDR3 sequence: CASSLVYRSGVLHSPLHF. CDR3 DNA sequence: TGTGCCAGCAGCTTAGTTTACCGGTCGGGAGTCCTTCATTCACCCCTCCACTTT.

Details on this clone: Other DNA sequences from this sample encode an identical CDR3 as well. V usage is TRBV19 and J usage is TRBJ1-1; 8 nucleotides line up with TRBD1. CDR3 length: 14 residues. From germline, CDR1 is LNHDA and CDR2 SQIVND (reference sequence). The V segment lost 6 bases and the J segment 0 bases; nucleotides outside the gene matches: 3. DNA for the CDR3: TGTGCCAGTAGGAGGGGACAGGTGAACACTGAAGCTTTCTTT. It encodes CASRRGQVNTEAFF.

In its sample, this clone was seen once. The genes are TRBV6-1 and TRBJ1-3, with 8 bases lining up with TRBD1. V shed 2 bases and J 3 bases; nucleotides not matched to a gene: 9. The CDR3 covers 17 residues. Germline CDR1 and CDR2: MNHNS and SASEGT. CDR3 region: CASSENLGTGIGNTIYF. In DNA form, the CDR3 reads TGTGCCAGCAGTGAAAATCTTGGGACAGGCATTGGAAACACCATATATTTT.

CDR3 in DNA: TGTGCCTGGAGTCTGGGCGCGAACACCGGGGAGCTGTTTTTT. Amino acids: CAWSLGANTGELFF. The V gene is TRBV30, the J gene TRBJ2-2, with unresolved D. The CDR3 is 14 residues long. Germline CDR1 and CDR2: GTSNPN and SVGIG (reference sequence). Deletions cut 2 bases from V and 0 bases from J, with 7 bases between.

V usage is TRBV6-1 and J usage is TRBJ1-5; 8 nucleotides agree with TRBD1. The germline gives CDR1 MNHNS, CDR2 SASEGT. V dropped 6 bases and J dropped 3; count of bases not matched to a gene: 1. The CDR3 is made up of 13 amino acids. The CDR3 nucleotides read TGTGCCAGCAGGGACAGGGACAATCAGCCCCAGCATTTT. As protein: CASRDRDNQPQHF.

CDR3 DNA sequence: TGTGCCAGCAGCCCACAGAATCCACCAAGTACTGAAGCTTTCTTT. Translating it yields CASSPQNPPSTEAFF. The V gene is TRBV3-1 (or the pseudogene TRBV3-2), the J gene TRBJ1-1, with no clear D. The CDR3 runs 15 residues. V lost 4 bases to trimming and J lost 5 bases, with 17 bases between them. CDR1 is LGHDT, CDR2 YNNKEL, per germline (reference sequence).